This record covers a single T cell receptor (beta chain). Per the authors' pipeline: Amplification with reference gene primers provided the estimates of nucleated cell counts. The table came from immunoSEQ multiplex PCR; TCRdb's copy has only in-frame clones and leaves some out. The DNA was the basis for D and trimming; V, J and clone size are from that table. The table lists 35,000 to 50,000 clones, around 85% of them singletons. J gave up 10 bases and V 4 bases, and 12 bases lay outside the gene matches. CDR3 length: 16 residues. Per the germline V gene, CDR1 is SGHTA and CDR2 is FQGNSA. The data stem from a study of blood T cell repertoires in COVID-19. Across the whole study: Sites in the United States, Italy and Spain provided acute and convalescent COVID-19 samples. In each case, the material was cDNA or gDNA derived from T cells, B-cell-depleted T cells, or PBMCs.

V is TRBV7-2 and J is TRBJ2-4; TRBD2 aligns across 11 bases. The specimen was peripheral blood. The clonotype originates from a human donor in a cohort sampled during active COVID-19. CDR3 amino acids: CASSSRVIAGGRIQYF. For the CDR3, the DNA is TGTGCCAGCAGCTCCCGGGTGATAGCGGGGGGGCGAATTCAGTACTTC.